This T cell receptor beta chain is from a study of blood T cell repertoires in COVID-19. Study overall: PBMCs, B-cell-depleted T cells, or T cells were the source of the cDNA or gDNA that made up the material.

This CDR3 spans 15 amino acids. Trimming pared 0 bases from V and 2 bases from J, leaving 12 bases between. Per the germline V gene, CDR1 is SGHRS and CDR2 is YFSETQ. In Seattle, patients joined the study during active infection and were tracked longitudinally. Only in-frame clones appear in the TCRdb table, and some are missing; sequencing was by immunoSEQ multiplex PCR. The data hold approximately 90,000 clones, with 75% to 90% observed a single time. The chain combines TRBV5-1 with TRBJ2-7; unclear D gene. The receptor was derived from a man aged 60 to 69 with COVID-19, enrolled during active disease. The sequencing sample was made of peripheral blood. CDR3 loop: CASSLEAGATYEQYF. The CDR3 DNA follows: TGCGCCAGCAGCTTGGAGGCAGGCGCTACCTACGAGCAGTACTTC.